The 10 T cell receptor beta chains given below trace back to one sample, sequenced in a study of CD8 T cells in Susac syndrome. An input of about 0.5 to 1 ug of RNA was subjected to reverse transcription using random hexamers. TCRdb independently ran MiXCR on the immunoSEQ multiplex PCR reads; one entry per CDR3 protein. This table has roughly 120,000 distinct CDR3 sequences, 90% to 95% appearing once. Sample: CD4+ T cells from PBMCs. These receptors all come from a human donor with multiple sclerosis.

The chain employs TRBV12-3 or TRBV12-4 and TRBJ2-2; 9 bases map to TRBD1. The length of the CDR3 is 18 residues. V dropped 3 bases and J dropped 6; count of bases not matched to a gene: 14. The CDR3 region has the DNA TGTGCCAGCAGTTTTGGCGGACAGGGGAGAAGGAGAGCCGGGGAGCTGTTTTTT. Its protein is CASSFGGQGRRRAGELFF.

The gene calls are TRBV5-1 and TRBJ1-2, with D possibly TRBD1 on 6 matching bases. The V gene's germline CDR1 is SGHRS and CDR2 YFSETQ. The CDR3 extends over 13 amino acids. V was trimmed by 0 bases and J by 8 bases, leaving 11 bases between them. CDR3 nucleotide sequence: TGCGCCAGCAGCTTGGAGGGGGGAAGAGGCTACACCTTC. It is translated as CASSLEGGRGYTF.

The V gene is TRBV12-3 or TRBV12-4, the J gene TRBJ1-5; weak D call: TRBD1 (6 bases). CDR3 length: 13 residues. V was trimmed by 5 bases and J by 3 bases, leaving 8 bases between them. The CDR3 protein is CASSGQINQPQHF. In nucleotides, the CDR3 is TGTGCCAGCAGTGGACAGATCAATCAGCCCCAGCATTTT.

This chain joins TRBV27 and TRBJ2-7; D not resolved. CDR1 and CDR2 (germline): MNHEY, SMNVEV (reference sequence). V lost 7 bases, J lost 6 bases, and 7 bases lay in between. The length of the CDR3 is 10 residues. DNA for the CDR3: TGTGCCAGCACCTCGTCCGAGCAGTACTTC. It yields the protein CASTSSEQYF.

The V and J genes are TRBV12-3 or TRBV12-4 and TRBJ1-5, with D possibly matching TRBD1 (5 bases). The CDR3 is made up of 14 amino acids. Trimming left V 3 bases short and J 5 bases short, with 11 bases between. The chain's CDR3 is CASSFSGGHQPQHF. CDR3 in DNA: TGTGCCAGCAGTTTCTCGGGGGGACATCAGCCCCAGCATTTT.

This clonotype was observed a handful of times. The chain joins TRBV29-1 to TRBJ2-7; no firm D call. The germline gives CDR1 SQVTM, CDR2 ANQGSEA. The V end lost 5 bases, the J end lost 3 bases, and 17 bases lay between the germline ends. The CDR3 contains 14 residues. CDR3 sequence reads: CSVRRDPSDYEQYF. The DNA for the CDR3 is TGCAGCGTTCGAAGAGACCCTTCTGACTACGAGCAGTACTTC.

This clonotype was counted a single time. Written as DNA, the CDR3 is TGTGCCAGCAGCAACTACGACAGGGCCAGTGCAGATACGCAGTATTTT. Translation gives CASSNYDRASADTQYF. The rearrangement links TRBV21-1 to TRBJ2-3; TRBD1, as called in the table, went unchecked against the DNA. TRBV21-1 is reported as a pseudogene. This CDR3 contains 16 residues.

The chain employs TRBV2 and TRBJ2-7, with D maybe TRBD1 (5 bases). CDR3 length: 14 residues. Germline CDR1 SNHLY, CDR2 FYNNEI. Trimming removed 8 bases at V and 1 base at J, with 15 bases between. The CDR3 spells CASARDSISYEQYF. The CDR3 nucleotides read TGTGCCAGCGCCCGCGACAGTATTTCCTACGAGCAGTACTTC.

The chain couples TRBV12-3 or TRBV12-4 to TRBJ1-2; TRBD1 is a possible D gene (5 bases). This CDR3 is 14 amino acids long. Trimming left V 6 bases short and J 5 bases short, with 16 bases between. The CDR3 DNA follows: TGTGCCAGCAGGGGAGCCGGGACGGCTTATGGCTACACCTTC. Residues: CASRGAGTAYGYTF.

The chain is built from TRBV23-1 and TRBJ1-1, with 12 bases identical to TRBD1. TRBV23-1 counts as an open reading frame of uncertain function. Germline trimming cut 4 bases from V and 5 bases from J; bases unmatched to any gene: 5. This CDR3 is built from 15 residues. In nucleotides, the CDR3 is TGCGCCAGCAGTCGGGGACAGGGGGCGAGGACTGAAGCTTTCTTT. Translated: CASSRGQGARTEAFF.